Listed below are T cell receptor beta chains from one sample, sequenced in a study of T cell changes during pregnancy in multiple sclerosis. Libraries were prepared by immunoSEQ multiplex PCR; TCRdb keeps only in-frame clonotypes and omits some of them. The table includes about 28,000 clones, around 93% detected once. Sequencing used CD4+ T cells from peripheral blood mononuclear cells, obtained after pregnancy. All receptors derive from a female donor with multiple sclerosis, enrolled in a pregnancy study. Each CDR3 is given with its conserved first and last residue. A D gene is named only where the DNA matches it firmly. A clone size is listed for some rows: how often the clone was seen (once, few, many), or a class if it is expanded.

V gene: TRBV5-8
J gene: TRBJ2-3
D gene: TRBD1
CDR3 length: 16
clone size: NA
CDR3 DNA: TGTGCCAGCAGCCCGGGACAGGGGATGGGCACAGATACGCAGTATTTT
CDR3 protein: CASSPGQGMGTDTQYF

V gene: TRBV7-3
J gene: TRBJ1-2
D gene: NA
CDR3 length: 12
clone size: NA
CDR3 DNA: TGTGCCAGCAGCCCATCGGGGGAGGGCTACACCTTC
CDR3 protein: CASSPSGEGYTF

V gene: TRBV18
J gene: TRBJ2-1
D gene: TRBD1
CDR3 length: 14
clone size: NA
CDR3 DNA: TGTGCCAGCTCACCAGGGACAGGGTACAATGAGCAGTTCTTC
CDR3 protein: CASSPGTGYNEQFF

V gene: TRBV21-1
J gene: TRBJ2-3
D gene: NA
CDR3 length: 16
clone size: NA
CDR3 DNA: TGTGCCAGCAGCACGTACAGGGGGCAACGCACAGATACGCAGTATTTT
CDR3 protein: CASSTYRGQRTDTQYF

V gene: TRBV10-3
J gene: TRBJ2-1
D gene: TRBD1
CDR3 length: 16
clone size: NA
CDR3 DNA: TGTGCCATCAGCTTGCCCTCAGGGGGCTTCTCCAATGAGCAGTTCTTC
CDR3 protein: CAISLPSGGFSNEQFF

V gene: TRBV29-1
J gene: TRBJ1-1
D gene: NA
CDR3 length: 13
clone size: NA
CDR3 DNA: TGCAGCGTTCAGGACAGCCCTGGGACTGAAGCTTTCTTT
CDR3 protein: CSVQDSPGTEAFF

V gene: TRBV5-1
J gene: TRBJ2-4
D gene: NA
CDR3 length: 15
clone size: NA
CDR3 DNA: TGCGCCAGCAGCCCACTCGAGACAGGCCAAAACATTCAGTACTTC
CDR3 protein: CASSPLETGQNIQYF

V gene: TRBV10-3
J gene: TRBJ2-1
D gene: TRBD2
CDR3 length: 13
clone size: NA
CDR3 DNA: TGTGCCATCCGGGCGGGGGGGCTCAATGAGCAGTTCTTC
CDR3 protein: CAIRAGGLNEQFF

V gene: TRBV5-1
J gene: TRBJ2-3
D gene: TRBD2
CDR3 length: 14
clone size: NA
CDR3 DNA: TGCGCCAGCGGACTAGCGGGGGGCACAGATACGCAGTATTTT
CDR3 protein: CASGLAGGTDTQYF

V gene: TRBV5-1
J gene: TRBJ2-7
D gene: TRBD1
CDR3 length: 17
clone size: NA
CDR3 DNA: TGCGCCAGCAGCTTTTTTTACGGGGGGACAGGGGCCGGCGAGCAGTACTTC
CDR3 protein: CASSFFYGGTGAGEQYF

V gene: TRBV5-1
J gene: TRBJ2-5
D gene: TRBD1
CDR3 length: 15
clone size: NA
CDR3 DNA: TGCGCCAGCAGCCTGGCCACGGGACAGGGGGAGACCCAGTACTTC
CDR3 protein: CASSLATGQGETQYF

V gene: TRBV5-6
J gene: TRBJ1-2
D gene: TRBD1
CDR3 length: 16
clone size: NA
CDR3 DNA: TGTGCCAGCAGCTGGTTACAGGGGGGGCCCAACTATGGCTACACCTTC
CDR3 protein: CASSWLQGGPNYGYTF

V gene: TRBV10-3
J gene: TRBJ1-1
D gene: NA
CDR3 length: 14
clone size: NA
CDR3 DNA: TGTGCCATCAGTGAGAGACAGGCAGATACTGAAGCTTTCTTT
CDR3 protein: CAISERQADTEAFF

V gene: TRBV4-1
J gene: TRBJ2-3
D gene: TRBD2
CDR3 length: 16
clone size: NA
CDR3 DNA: TGCGCCAGCAGCCAAGAACTAGCGGGATCCGCAGATACGCAGTATTTT
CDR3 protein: CASSQELAGSADTQYF

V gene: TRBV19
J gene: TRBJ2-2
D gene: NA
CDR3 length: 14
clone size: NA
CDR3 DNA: TGTGCCAGTAGTATTAACAGGGTAACCGGGGAGCTGTTTTTT
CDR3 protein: CASSINRVTGELFF

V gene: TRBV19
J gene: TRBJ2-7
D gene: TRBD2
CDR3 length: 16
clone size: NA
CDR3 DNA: TGTGCCAGTAATGGGGATAGCGGGAGTGGTACCTACGAGCAGTACTTC
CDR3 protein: CASNGDSGSGTYEQYF

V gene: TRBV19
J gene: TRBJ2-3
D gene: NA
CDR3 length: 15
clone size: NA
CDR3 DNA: TGTGCCAGTAGTTTCCCAGGACAGCTTGGCGATACGCAGTATTTT
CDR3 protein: CASSFPGQLGDTQYF

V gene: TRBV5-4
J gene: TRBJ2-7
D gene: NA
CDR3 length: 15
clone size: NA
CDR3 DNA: TGTGCCAGCAGCTTGGACGGCAGGGTTGGGTACGAGCAGTACTTC
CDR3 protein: CASSLDGRVGYEQYF

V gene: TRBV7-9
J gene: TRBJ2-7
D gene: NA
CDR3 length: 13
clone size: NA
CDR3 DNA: TGTGCCAGCAGCCGAGGACTTGCGAACGAGCAGTACTTC
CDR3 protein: CASSRGLANEQYF

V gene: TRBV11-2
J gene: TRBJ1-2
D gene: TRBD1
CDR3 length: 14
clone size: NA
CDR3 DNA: TGTGCCAGCAGCGCACAACAGGGGGACTATGGCTACACCTTC
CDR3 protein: CASSAQQGDYGYTF

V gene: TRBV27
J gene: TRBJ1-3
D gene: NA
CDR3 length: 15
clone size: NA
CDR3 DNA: TGTGCCAGCAGTTTGAGGCGCTACTCTGGAAACACCATATATTTT
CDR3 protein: CASSLRRYSGNTIYF

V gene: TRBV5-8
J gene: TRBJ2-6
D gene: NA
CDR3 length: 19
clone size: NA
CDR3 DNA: TGTGCCAGCAGGTCCTCTCGGGGTACTGGGGGGACTGGGGCCAACGTCCTGACTTTC
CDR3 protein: CASRSSRGTGGTGANVLTF

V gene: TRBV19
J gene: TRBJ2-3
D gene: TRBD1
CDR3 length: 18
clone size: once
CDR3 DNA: TGTGCCAGTAGTATAGCCACAGGGGGCACAGGATTCACAGATACGCAGTATTTT
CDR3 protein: CASSIATGGTGFTDTQYF

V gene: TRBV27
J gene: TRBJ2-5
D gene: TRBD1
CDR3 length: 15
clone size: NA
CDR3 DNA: TGTGCCAGCAGTTGGACAGGGGGCGCCGTGGAGACCCAGTACTTC
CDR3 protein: CASSWTGGAVETQYF

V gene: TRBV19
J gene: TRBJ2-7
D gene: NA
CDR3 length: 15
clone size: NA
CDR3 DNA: TGTGCCAGTAGTGATGTACAGGGAAGGTTTTACGAGCAGTACTTC
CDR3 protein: CASSDVQGRFYEQYF

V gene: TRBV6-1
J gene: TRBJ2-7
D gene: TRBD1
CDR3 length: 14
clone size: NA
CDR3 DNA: TGTGCCAGCAGGGGTGACAGGGGGTACTACGAGCAGTACTTC
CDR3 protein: CASRGDRGYYEQYF

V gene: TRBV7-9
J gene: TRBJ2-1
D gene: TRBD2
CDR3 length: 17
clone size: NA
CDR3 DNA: TGTGCCAGCAGCTCAGGGACTAGCGGGAGAGGGGTCAATGAGCAGTTCTTC
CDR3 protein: CASSSGTSGRGVNEQFF

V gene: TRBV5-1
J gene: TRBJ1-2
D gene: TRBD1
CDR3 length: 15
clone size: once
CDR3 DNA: TGCGCCAGCAGCATCGGACAGGGGGGATTGCATGGCTACACCTTC
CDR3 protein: CASSIGQGGLHGYTF

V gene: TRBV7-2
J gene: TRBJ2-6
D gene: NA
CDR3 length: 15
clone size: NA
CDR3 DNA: TGTGCCAGCACCAGCGGATACTCTGGGGCCAACGTCCTGACTTTC
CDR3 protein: CASTSGYSGANVLTF

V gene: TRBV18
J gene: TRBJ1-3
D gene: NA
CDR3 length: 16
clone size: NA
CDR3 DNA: TGTGCCAGCTCACCTCAAACAACACTATCTGGAAACACCATATATTTT
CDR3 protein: CASSPQTTLSGNTIYF

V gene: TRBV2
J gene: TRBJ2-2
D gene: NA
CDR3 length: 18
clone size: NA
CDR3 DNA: TGTGCCAGCAGCGAGGGATGGCGGGGGCGTGCGAACACCGGGGAGCTGTTTTTT
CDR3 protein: CASSEGWRGRANTGELFF

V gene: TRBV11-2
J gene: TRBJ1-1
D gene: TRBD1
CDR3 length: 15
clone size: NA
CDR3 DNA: TGTGCCAGCAGCTTAGGGGGACAGGGGGCGACTGAAGCTTTCTTT
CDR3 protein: CASSLGGQGATEAFF

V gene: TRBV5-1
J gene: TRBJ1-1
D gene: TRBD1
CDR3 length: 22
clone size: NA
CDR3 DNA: TGCGCCAGCAGCTTCCCCTTCTCTAGGACAGGGGGCGCCGGCGTGGGTCGCACTGAAGCTTTCTTT
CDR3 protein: CASSFPFSRTGGAGVGRTEAFF

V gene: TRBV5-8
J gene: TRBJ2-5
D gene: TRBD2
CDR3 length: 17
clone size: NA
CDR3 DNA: TGTGCCAGCAGCTTGGGGACTAGCGGGAGCGTTGGAGAGACCCAGTACTTC
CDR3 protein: CASSLGTSGSVGETQYF

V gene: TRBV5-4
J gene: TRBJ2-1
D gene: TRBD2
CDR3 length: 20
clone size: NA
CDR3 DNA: TGTGCCAGCAGCCCTTCAACCGGGACTAGCGGGAGGGCCTGGGGTGGTGAGCAGTTCTTC
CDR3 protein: CASSPSTGTSGRAWGGEQFF

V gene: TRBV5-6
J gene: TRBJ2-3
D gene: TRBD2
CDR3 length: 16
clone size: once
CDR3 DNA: TGTGCCAGCAGCTTGGCAGCGGGGGCCCCCACAGATACGCAGTATTTT
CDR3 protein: CASSLAAGAPTDTQYF

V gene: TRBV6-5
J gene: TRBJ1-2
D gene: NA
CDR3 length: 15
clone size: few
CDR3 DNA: TGTGCCAGCAGTCCGGGTGGCAGTTTCTTCTATGGCTACACCTTC
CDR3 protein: CASSPGGSFFYGYTF

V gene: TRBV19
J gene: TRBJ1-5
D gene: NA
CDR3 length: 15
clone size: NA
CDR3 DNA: TGTGCCAGTAGTGATTTGGACAGCTACAATCAGCCCCAGCATTTT
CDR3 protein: CASSDLDSYNQPQHF

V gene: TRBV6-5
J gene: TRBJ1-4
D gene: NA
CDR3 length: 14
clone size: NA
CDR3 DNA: TGTGCCAGCAGCAAGAGGGGGGAGGGTGAAAAACTGTTTTTT
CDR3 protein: CASSKRGEGEKLFF

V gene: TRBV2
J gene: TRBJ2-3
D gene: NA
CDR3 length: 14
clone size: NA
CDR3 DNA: TGTGCCAGCAGTTCCCCGGACTTCACAGATACGCAGTATTTT
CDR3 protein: CASSSPDFTDTQYF

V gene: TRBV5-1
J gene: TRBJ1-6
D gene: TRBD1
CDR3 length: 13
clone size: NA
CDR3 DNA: TGCGCCAGCAGGACCGGGACAGGGGCACCCCTCCACTTT
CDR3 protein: CASRTGTGAPLHF

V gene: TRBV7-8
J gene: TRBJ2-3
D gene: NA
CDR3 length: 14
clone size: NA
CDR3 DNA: TGTGCCAGCATCGTGGGGCTAGCGCCAGATACGCAGTATTTT
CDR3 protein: CASIVGLAPDTQYF

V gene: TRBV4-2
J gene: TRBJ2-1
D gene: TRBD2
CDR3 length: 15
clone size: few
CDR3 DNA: TGTGCCAGCAGCCAAGGGTCTAGCGGGAAAAATGAGCAGTTCTTC
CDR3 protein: CASSQGSSGKNEQFF

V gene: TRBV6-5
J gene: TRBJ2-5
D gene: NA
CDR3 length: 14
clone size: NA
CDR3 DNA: TGTGCCAGCAGTTACTCGACGGCGGAAGAGACCCAGTACTTC
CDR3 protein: CASSYSTAEETQYF

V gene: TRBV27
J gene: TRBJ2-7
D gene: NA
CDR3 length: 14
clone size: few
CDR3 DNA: TGTGCCAGCAGTCGATCGACTCAATCCTACGAGCAGTACTTC
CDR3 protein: CASSRSTQSYEQYF

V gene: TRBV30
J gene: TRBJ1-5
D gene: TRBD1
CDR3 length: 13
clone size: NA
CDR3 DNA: TGTGCCTGGACCCAGGGGGGCGGGCAGCCCCAGCATTTT
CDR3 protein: CAWTQGGGQPQHF

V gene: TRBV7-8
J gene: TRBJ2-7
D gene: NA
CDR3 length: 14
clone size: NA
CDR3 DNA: TGTGCCAGCAGCTTAGGCGCCATCGGGTACGAGCAGTACTTC
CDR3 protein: CASSLGAIGYEQYF

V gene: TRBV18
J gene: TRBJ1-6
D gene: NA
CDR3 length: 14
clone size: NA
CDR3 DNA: TGTGCCAGCTCACCAGGGTACAGATTCGCACCCCTCCACTTT
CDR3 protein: CASSPGYRFAPLHF

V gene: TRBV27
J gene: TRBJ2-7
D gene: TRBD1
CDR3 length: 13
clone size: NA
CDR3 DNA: TGTGCCAGCAGTCGAAGACAGGGCGGCGAGCAGTACTTC
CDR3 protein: CASSRRQGGEQYF

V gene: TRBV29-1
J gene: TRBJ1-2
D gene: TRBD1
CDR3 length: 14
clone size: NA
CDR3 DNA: TGCAGCGTTGTAGGACAGGGAGGAAGCTATGGCTACACCTTC
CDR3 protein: CSVVGQGGSYGYTF

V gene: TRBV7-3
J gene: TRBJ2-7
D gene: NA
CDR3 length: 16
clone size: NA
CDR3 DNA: TGTGCCAGCAGCCTCACCCCGTGGGCAGAGATCCACGAGCAGTACTTC
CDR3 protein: CASSLTPWAEIHEQYF

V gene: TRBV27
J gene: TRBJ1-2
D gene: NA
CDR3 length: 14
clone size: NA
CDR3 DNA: TGTGCCAGCACGAAGGGGCCTCTAGGCTATGGCTACACCTTC
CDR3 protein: CASTKGPLGYGYTF